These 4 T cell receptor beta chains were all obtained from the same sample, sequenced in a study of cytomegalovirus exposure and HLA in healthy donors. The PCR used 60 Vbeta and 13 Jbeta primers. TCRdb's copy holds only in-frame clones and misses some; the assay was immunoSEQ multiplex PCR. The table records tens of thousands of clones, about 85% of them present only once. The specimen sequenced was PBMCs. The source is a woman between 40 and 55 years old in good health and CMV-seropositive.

The CDR3 protein is CASSVSGQGYYGYTF. Written as DNA, the CDR3 is TGTGCCAGCAGCGTTAGTGGACAGGGATACTATGGCTACACCTTC. The chain combines TRBV9 with TRBJ1-2; 8 bases fit TRBD1. After removal of 2 bases from V and 3 bases from J, the junction contained 6 bases not matched to a gene. The germline CDR1 and CDR2 sequences are SGDLS and YYNGEE. The CDR3 contains 15 residues.

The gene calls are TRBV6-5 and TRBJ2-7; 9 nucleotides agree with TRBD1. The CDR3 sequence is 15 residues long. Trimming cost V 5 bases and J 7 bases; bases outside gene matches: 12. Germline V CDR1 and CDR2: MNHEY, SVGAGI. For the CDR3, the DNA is TGTGCCAGCAGTGCTTCGGGACAGGGTCTTGGGGAGCAGTACTTC. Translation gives CASSASGQGLGEQYF.

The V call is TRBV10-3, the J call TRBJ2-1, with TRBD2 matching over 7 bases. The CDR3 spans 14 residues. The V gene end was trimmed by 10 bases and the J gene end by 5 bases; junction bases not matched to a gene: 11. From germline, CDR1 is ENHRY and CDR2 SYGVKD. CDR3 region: CATEPGTTNNEQFF. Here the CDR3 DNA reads TGTGCCACGGAGCCCGGGACTACCAACAATGAGCAGTTCTTC.

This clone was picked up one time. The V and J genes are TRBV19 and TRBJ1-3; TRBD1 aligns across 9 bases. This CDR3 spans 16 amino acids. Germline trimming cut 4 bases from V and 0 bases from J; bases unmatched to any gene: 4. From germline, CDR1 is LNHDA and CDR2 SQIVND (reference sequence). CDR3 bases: TGTGCCAGTAGTACACCGGGACAGGGCTCTGGAAACACCATATATTTT. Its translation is CASSTPGQGSGNTIYF.